The clone carrying this T cell receptor (beta chain) was detected only a few times. What it recognizes is unknown. The record originates from a study of T cell repertoires in cytomegalovirus infection. MiXCR was run by TCRdb on the reads, yielding one entry per CDR3 protein. The sample gives approximately 280,000 distinct CDR3 sequences, about 20% of which show up once; under 25% is in the top ten. CDR1 and CDR2 from the germline V gene are SGHNT and YYREEE (reference sequence). The ends were cut back, 5 bases at V and 0 bases at J, with 6 bases in the middle. The CDR3 has 14 amino acids. The receptor was derived from a human donor in good health (CMV status not recorded). Some clones in this sample may be carry-over from other donors' samples. Sequenced here: cultured PBMCs, sampled from culture after CMV antigen stimulation. The chain combines TRBV5-4 with TRBJ1-6; D remains ambiguous. The CDR3 region is CASRTNSYNSPLHF. CDR3 nucleotides: TGTGCCAGCAGGACAAACTCCTATAATTCACCCCTCCACTTT.